Below are 13 T cell receptor beta chains sequenced from a single sample in a study of lymphopenia after photon versus proton radiotherapy. Some clones are missing from TCRdb's copy, which holds only in-frame ones; the method was immunoSEQ multiplex PCR. In the table there are about 19,000 clones, 80% to 95% of which are singletons. The specimen was peripheral blood, collected from a patient treated with photon-based radiotherapy. Receptor source: a man aged 55 to 70 with pancreatic cancer.

The chain has TRBV30 and TRBJ1-2; D gene ambiguous. Germline V gene lookup returns CDR1 GTSNPN and CDR2 SVGIG (reference sequence). Trimming left V 2 bases short and J 1 base short, with 14 bases between. The CDR3 has 15 residues. In DNA, the CDR3 is TGTGCCTGGAGTCCCAGTTGGGATTTTAACTATGGCTACACCTTC. Protein sequence: CAWSPSWDFNYGYTF.

V and J are TRBV19 and TRBJ2-7; 7 nucleotides line up with TRBD1. This CDR3 is built from 16 residues. CDR1 is LNHDA, CDR2 SQIVND, per germline (reference sequence). J was trimmed by 1 base and V by 6 bases; bases with no gene match: 12. DNA of the CDR3: TGTGCCAGTAGCCCAACCAAGACAGGGCTATCCTACGAGCAGTACTTC. Translating it yields CASSPTKTGLSYEQYF. Full variable domain (remainder filled in from reference TRBV19 and TRBJ2-7): DGGITQSPKYLFRKEGQNVTLSCEQNLNHDAMYWYRQDPGQGLRLIYYSQIVNDFQKGDIAEGYSVSREKKESFPLTVTSAQKNPTAFYLCASSPTKTGLSYEQYFGPGTRLTVT.

J is TRBJ2-7 and V is TRBV7-4; 7 bases align to TRBD1. The CDR3 covers 18 residues. Trimming at V came to 5 bases and at J to 0 bases, leaving 16 bases not matched to a gene. Per the germline V gene, CDR1 is SGHVT and CDR2 is SQSDAQ. CDR3 sequence (DNA): TGTGCCAGCAGCCAATATTCCTACAGGGGAGAGGGCTCCTACGAGCAGTACTTC. This sequence encodes CASSQYSYRGEGSYEQYF.

V gene TRBV5-1 combines with J gene TRBJ1-2; a possible D gene is TRBD1 (6 bases). The CDR3 length is 14 residues. Trimming took off 2 bases at V and 2 bases at J, with 10 bases between the two ends. Germline V gene lookup returns CDR1 SGHRS and CDR2 YFSETQ. The chain's CDR3 is CASSFFQGNYGYTF. CDR3 nucleotides: TGCGCCAGCAGCTTTTTTCAGGGGAACTATGGCTACACCTTC.

The gene calls are TRBV15 and TRBJ1-1; 9 positions agree with TRBD1. The germline gives CDR1 LNHNV, CDR2 YYDKDF (reference sequence). The CDR3 consists of 15 residues. J gave up 5 bases and V 3 bases, and 7 bases lay outside the gene matches. The CDR3 nucleotides are TGTGCCACCAGCAGGGGACAGGGCGGGGAGACTGAAGCTTTCTTT. Amino acid sequence: CATSRGQGGETEAFF. Variable domain in full (rest from reference TRBV15 and TRBJ1-1): DAMVIQNPRYQVTQFGKPVTLSCSQTLNHNVMYWYQQKSSQAPKLLFHYYDKDFNNEADTPDNFQSRRPNTSFCFLDIRSPGLGDTAMYLCATSRGQGGETEAFFGQGTRLTVV.

CDR3 region: CASSWTGSTEAFF. The CDR3, as DNA: TGTGCCAGCAGCTGGACAGGGTCCACTGAAGCTTTCTTT. The rearrangement joins TRBV27 to TRBJ1-1, with 8 positions matching TRBD1. The CDR3 is made up of 13 amino acids. CDR1 MNHEY and CDR2 SMNVEV come from the germline V gene (reference sequence). V lost 6 bases, J lost 4 bases, and 4 bases stayed unmatched.

This chain joins TRBV5-6 and TRBJ2-5; no firm D call. Germline lookup yields CDR1 SGHDT and CDR2 YYEEEE. The CDR3 totals 13 residues. Trimming left V 0 bases short and J 2 bases short, with 5 bases between. The CDR3 sequence: CASSLVGQETQYF. DNA for the CDR3: TGTGCCAGCAGCTTGGTGGGTCAAGAGACCCAGTACTTC. The whole variable domain, filled in from reference TRBV5-6 and TRBJ2-5, reads DAGVTQSPTHLIKTRGQQVTLRCSPKSGHDTVSWYQQALGQGPQFIFQYYEEEERQRGNFPDRFSGHQFPNYSSELNVNALLLGDSALYLCASSLVGQETQYFGPGTRLLVL.

The rearrangement links TRBV25-1 to TRBJ1-4, with D hard to call. Trimming cost V 6 bases and J 0 bases, with 8 bases left between them. Germline V gives CDR1 MGHDK, CDR2 SYGVNS. This CDR3 has 14 amino acids. The CDR3 nucleotides are TGTGCCAGCAGAGACATTTCAACTAATGAAAAACTGTTTTTT. It yields the protein CASRDISTNEKLFF.

The rearrangement joins TRBV11-3 to TRBJ1-1; the D is unclear. Germline V lookup: CDR1 SGHNT, CDR2 YENEEA. Trimming removed 4 bases from V and 1 base from J, with 7 bases in between. This CDR3 region has 13 residues. The CDR3 loop reads CASSSFTNTEAFF. CDR3 coding DNA: TGTGCCAGCAGCTCCTTTACGAACACTGAAGCTTTCTTT.

The rearrangement uses TRBV29-1 and TRBJ2-7; tentative D call: TRBD1 (6 bases). V was trimmed by 6 bases and J by 0 bases, leaving 12 bases between them. This CDR3 region has 13 residues. Germline V gives CDR1 SQVTM, CDR2 ANQGSEA. In DNA, the CDR3 is TGCAGCGTCCAACGACAGGCCTCCTACGAGCAGTACTTC. Its protein product is CSVQRQASYEQYF.

The chain combines TRBV14 with TRBJ2-1; D gene unclear. The germline gives CDR1 SGHDN, CDR2 FVKESK. V lost 4 bases to trimming and J lost 3 bases, with 7 bases between them. CDR3 length: 13 residues. CDR3 sequence (DNA): TGTGCCAGCAGCCCGAGCTACTACAATGAGCAGTTCTTC. Protein product: CASSPSYYNEQFF.

CDR3 coding DNA: TGTGCCAGCAGTGAAGTCCGGCGCACAGATACGCAGTATTTT. Its protein is CASSEVRRTDTQYF. The chain employs TRBV2 and TRBJ2-3; D remains unclear. The CDR3 sequence is 14 residues long. Germline assignment: CDR1 SNHLY and CDR2 FYNNEI. Between the trimmed V and J ends, which lost 1 base and 1 base, there was a span of 6 bases.

The chain carries TRBV5-6 and TRBJ2-5; D gene unclear. Germline-derived CDR1 and CDR2 are SGHDT and YYEEEE. CDR3 size: 13 residues. Trimming stripped 0 bases from V and 5 bases from J, with 8 bases between. The CDR3, as DNA: TGTGCCAGCAGCTTGGCCGCCTCTGAGACCCAGTACTTC. Translating it yields CASSLAASETQYF.